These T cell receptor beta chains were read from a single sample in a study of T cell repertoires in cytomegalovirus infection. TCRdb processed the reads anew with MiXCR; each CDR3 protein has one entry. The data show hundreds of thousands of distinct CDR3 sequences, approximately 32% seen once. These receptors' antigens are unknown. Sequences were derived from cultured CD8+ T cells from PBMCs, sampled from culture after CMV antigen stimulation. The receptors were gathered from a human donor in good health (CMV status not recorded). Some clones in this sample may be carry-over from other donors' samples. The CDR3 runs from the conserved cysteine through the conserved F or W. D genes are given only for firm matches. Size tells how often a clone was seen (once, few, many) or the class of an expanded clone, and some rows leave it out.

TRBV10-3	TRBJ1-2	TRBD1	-	TGTGCCATCAGTGAAGGGACAGCGCGTTACTATGGCTACACCTTC	CAISEGTARYYGYTF
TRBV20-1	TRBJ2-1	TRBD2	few	TGCAGTGCTCCTGCGGGGGGCTCCTACAATGAGCAGTTCTTC	CSAPAGGSYNEQFF
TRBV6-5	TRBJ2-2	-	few	TGTGCCAGCAGCCACTCGCCCGGGTCCACCGGGGAGCTGTTTTTT	CASSHSPGSTGELFF
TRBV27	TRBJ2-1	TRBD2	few	TGTGCCAGCAGGCCGGGGGGGGGGTACAATGAGCAGTTCTTC	CASRPGGGYNEQFF
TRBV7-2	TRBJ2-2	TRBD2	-	TGTGCCAGCAGCTTTACTAGCGGGGGGAGATCCACCGGGGAGCTGTTTTTT	CASSFTSGGRSTGELFF
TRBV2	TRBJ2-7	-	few	TGTGCCAGCCTCTCTGGGGGACGTTTTAACGAGCAGTACTTC	CASLSGGRFNEQYF
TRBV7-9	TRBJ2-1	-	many	TGTGCCAGCAGCTTTTGGGGGGACAGCTCCTACAATGAGCAGTTCTTC	CASSFWGDSSYNEQFF
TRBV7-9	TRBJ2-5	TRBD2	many	TGTGCCAGCAGCCCCCATACTAGCGTCCAAGAGACCCAGTACTTC	CASSPHTSVQETQYF
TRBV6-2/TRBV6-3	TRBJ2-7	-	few	TGTGCCAGCAGCGTGTGGCGGGAATACGAGCAGTACTTC	CASSVWREYEQYF
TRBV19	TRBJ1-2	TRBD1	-	TGTGCCAGTAGTATCCCCACCAGGGGGAATGGCTACACCTTC	CASSIPTRGNGYTF
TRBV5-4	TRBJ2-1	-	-	TGTGCCAGCAGCTTGGCCGGGCCTGAGCAGTTCTTC	CASSLAGPEQFF
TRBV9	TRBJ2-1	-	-	TGTGCCAGCCCTCGGGGTAAGCAGTTCTTC	CASPRGKQFF
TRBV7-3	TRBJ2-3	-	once	TGTGCCAGCTTATCGGGGGGCACAGATACGCAGTATTTT	CASLSGGTDTQYF
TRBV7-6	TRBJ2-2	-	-	TGTGCCAGCAGCTTAGTAACACGACAGAACACCGGGGAGCTGTTTTTT	CASSLVTRQNTGELFF
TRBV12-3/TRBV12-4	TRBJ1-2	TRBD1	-	TGTGCCAGCAGTAGTGCGACAGGGGGAATGATCTATGGCTACACCTTC	CASSSATGGMIYGYTF
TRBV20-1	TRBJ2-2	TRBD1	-	TGCAGTGCTAGAAACAGGGGCGGATGGGAGCTGTTTTTT	CSARNRGGWELFF
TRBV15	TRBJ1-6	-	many	TGTGCCACCAGTACAGCGCCCTATAATTCACCCCTCCACTTT	CATSTAPYNSPLHF
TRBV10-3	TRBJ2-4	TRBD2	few	TGTGCCATCAGTGAGCAAAGCGGGGGGACCGGGCGAAACATTCAGTACTTC	CAISEQSGGTGRNIQYF
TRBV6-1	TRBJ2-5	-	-	TGTGCCAGCAGTCTACTGGAGGTGCCCCAGTACTTC	CASSLLEVPQYF
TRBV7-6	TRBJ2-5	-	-	TGTGCCAGCAGCTTAGACGTCACACGCCAAGAGACCCAGTACTTC	CASSLDVTRQETQYF
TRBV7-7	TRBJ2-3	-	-	TGTGCTAACAGCCTGCTCGTGGGGGATACGCAGTATTTT	CANSLLVGDTQYF
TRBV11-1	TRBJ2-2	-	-	TGTGCCAGCAGCTTAGGAATAGGGTCCGACCTTTTTTCCCCACAGGCCGGGGAGCTGTTTTTT	CASSLGIGSDLFSPQAGELFF
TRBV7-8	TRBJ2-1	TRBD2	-	TGTGCCAGCAGCTTGAGGCTAGCGGGTCTTTCGAATGAGCAGTTCTTC	CASSLRLAGLSNEQFF
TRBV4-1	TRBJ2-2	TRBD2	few	TGTGCCAGCAGCCAACCACTAGCGGGGGTTGTCGGGGAGCTGTTTTTT	CASSQPLAGVVGELFF
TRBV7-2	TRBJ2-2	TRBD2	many	TGTGCCAGCAGCCCTACCTCACTAGCGGGGGGGTGGAACACCGGGGAGCTGTTTTTT	CASSPTSLAGGWNTGELFF
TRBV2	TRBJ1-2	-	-	TGTGCCAGCATAGGGTTTTCCTATGGCTACACCTTC	CASIGFSYGYTF
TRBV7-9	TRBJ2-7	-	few	TGTGCCAGCAGCTCAGGACAGAATTCCTACGAGCAGTACTTC	CASSSGQNSYEQYF
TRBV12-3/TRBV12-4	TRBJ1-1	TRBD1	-	TGTGCCAGCAGTTTAGTCAGGGGGCAGATGAACACTGAAGCTTTCTTT	CASSLVRGQMNTEAFF
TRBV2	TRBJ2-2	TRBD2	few	TGTGCCAGCAGTGTCCCTAGCGGGGGGGCCTATGCCACCGGGGAGCTGTTTTTT	CASSVPSGGAYATGELFF